The table lists the clone carrying this TCR beta chain with many counts. Its antigen is still unknown. This entry is derived from a study of neurological immune-mediated disorders. Findings and caveats of the study: With the multiple sclerosis repertoire cluster, none of the clinical or MRI features showed an association.

TCRdb itself ran the 5' RACE reads through MiXCR, one entry per CDR3 protein. The sample comprises some 66,000 distinct CDR3 sequences, around 4% of which are singletons, and roughly 2.7% rests with the top ten. PBMCs stored at -80 C, numbering 2 million, were the origin of the unsorted libraries. The sequenced material came from PBMCs. The TCR comes from a man aged 45 to 65 with multiple sclerosis.

The CDR3 region is CASSQKGSDTQYF. In DNA, the CDR3 is TGCGCCAGCAGCCAGAAGGGGTCAGATACGCAGTATTTT. J is TRBJ2-3 and V is TRBV5-1; perhaps TRBD1 as D (5 bases). The CDR3 length is 13 residues. CDR1 and CDR2 (germline): SGHRS, YFSETQ. Trimming took off 4 bases at V and 4 bases at J, with 10 bases between the two ends.